A selection of T cell receptor beta chains follows, all from one sample in a study of T cells and Merkel cell carcinoma outcomes. Profiled with immunoSEQ multiplex PCR; TCRdb holds only in-frame clones, not every one. The profile shows over a thousand clones, around 90% of them singletons. Sequencing was done on a sample of tumor tissue from Merkel cell carcinoma. These TCRs come from a human donor with Merkel cell carcinoma. CDR3s include the opening cysteine and the closing phenylalanine or tryptophan. The D gene is left open where the match is weak. Size is omitted from some rows. Given values are once, few, many or a class for expanded clones.

CDR3nt | CDR3aa | v_gene | d_gene | j_gene | abundance
TGTGCCAGCAGTCCGGACAGACAAGAAGCTTTCTTT | CASSPDRQEAFF | TRBV27 | - | TRBJ1-1 | -
TGTGCCAGCAGCTTAGAGGTGCGCCTAGGGCGGGAGCTGTTTTTT | CASSLEVRLGRELFF | TRBV11-2 | - | TRBJ2-2 | -
TGTGCCAGCAGATCCTCAGCGGCAACTAATGAAAAACTGTTTTTT | CASRSSAATNEKLFF | TRBV6-1 | - | TRBJ1-4 | once
TGTGCCAGCATCTTGTGGGGGGAGAAGACCCAGTACTTC | CASILWGEKTQYF | TRBV5-4 | - | TRBJ2-5 | -
TGCGCCAGCAGCTTGGAGGCAGGGGTCGGTCAGCCCCAGCATTTT | CASSLEAGVGQPQHF | TRBV5-1 | - | TRBJ1-5 | -
TGTGCCAGCAGCCGAGAGACCCAGTACTTC | CASSRETQYF | TRBV14 | - | TRBJ2-5 | -
TGTGCCAGCAGCTTACTAGCGGGGGTTACCAATGAGCAGTTCTTC | CASSLLAGVTNEQFF | TRBV7-3 | TRBD2 | TRBJ2-1 | -
TGTGCCAGCAGCCAAGCCTCGAATGCGCAAGAGACCCAGTACTTC | CASSQASNAQETQYF | TRBV14 | - | TRBJ2-5 | -
TGTGCCAGCAGCCGATCCCCCAATGAGCAGTTCTTC | CASSRSPNEQFF | TRBV7-9 | - | TRBJ2-1 | -
TGCGCCAGCAGCCCAGAAGGGGTAGCTAACTATGGCTACACCTTC | CASSPEGVANYGYTF | TRBV5-1 | - | TRBJ1-2 | -
TGTGCCAGTGTAGGGGTTCGTAAGCAGGACTCTGGCTACACCTTC | CASVGVRKQDSGYTF | TRBV9 | - | TRBJ1-2 | -
TGTGCCAGCAGCCGGACGCTAGCGGGGGGGTCCGGGGAGCTGTTTTTT | CASSRTLAGGSGELFF | TRBV2 | TRBD2 | TRBJ2-2 | -
TGTGCCAGCAGCGTAGAAGTTAGCGGGGGACCCTGGGAGACCCAGTACTTC | CASSVEVSGGPWETQYF | TRBV9 | TRBD2 | TRBJ2-5 | -
TGTGCCAGCAGTTGGACAGGGGAAGGTGAGCAGTTCTTC | CASSWTGEGEQFF | TRBV27 | TRBD1 | TRBJ2-1 | -
TGTGCCAGCGGACTCGCTGGGGCCAACGTCCTGACTTTC | CASGLAGANVLTF | TRBV11-2 | - | TRBJ2-6 | -
TGTGCCAGCACCCCCGCGGGACGGAACTATGGCTACACCTTC | CASTPAGRNYGYTF | TRBV6-5 | - | TRBJ1-2 | -
TGTGCCAGCAGCTCAGATAGCGGGGGGTTAAGGAATGAGCAGTTCTTC | CASSSDSGGLRNEQFF | TRBV7-3 | TRBD2 | TRBJ2-1 | -
TGTGCCAGCAGCTTGGCGGGATTAGAAGCCGGGGAGCTGTTTTTT | CASSLAGLEAGELFF | TRBV5-5 | - | TRBJ2-2 | -
TGTGCCTGGAGTGTCCGTGGGGGTTATGAAAAACTGTTTTTT | CAWSVRGGYEKLFF | TRBV30 | - | TRBJ1-4 | -
TGCGCCAGCACAGGGGGCAATCAGCCCCAGCATTTT | CASTGGNQPQHF | TRBV10-2 | - | TRBJ1-5 | -
TGTGCCAGCAGGGCCGGGACAGCACACTACGAGCAGTACTTC | CASRAGTAHYEQYF | TRBV28 | TRBD1 | TRBJ2-7 | -
TGTGCCAGCAGCTTAGCCGGACAGTCCCCTGAGCAGTTCTTC | CASSLAGQSPEQFF | TRBV7-2 | - | TRBJ2-1 | once
TGTGCCAGCAGTAGGACTAGCGGGGGGGCTGGTGAGCAGTTCTTC | CASSRTSGGAGEQFF | TRBV6-1 | TRBD2 | TRBJ2-1 | -
TGTGCCAGCAGCTCTCCAACAGGGTTCCAAGAGACCCAGTACTTC | CASSSPTGFQETQYF | TRBV7-9 | - | TRBJ2-5 | -
TGTGCCAGCAGAAACCGGGACCAGTATTTT | CASRNRDQYF | TRBV25-1 | - | TRBJ2-3 | once
TGTGCCAGCAGCTTCGGTAGAACGGGGTACAATGAGCAGTTCTTC | CASSFGRTGYNEQFF | TRBV5-4 | - | TRBJ2-1 | -